The clone carrying this T cell receptor beta chain has just a few counts. Its specificity is unknown. Germline trimming cut 4 bases from V and 7 bases from J; bases unmatched to any gene: 5. Germline CDR1 PRHDT, CDR2 FYEKMQ (reference sequence). CDR3 size: 15 residues. The primer mix had 60 Vbeta and 13 Jbeta primers. The table came from immunoSEQ multiplex PCR; TCRdb's copy has only in-frame clones and leaves some out. In the table there are fewer than 200,000 clones, approximately 71% of which are singletons. This sample stems from a study of cytomegalovirus exposure and HLA in healthy donors. Points from the study as a whole: Reportedly, cytomegalovirus status was diagnosed with high sensitivity and specificity. As was reported, the HLA-A and HLA-B alleles of most subjects were accurately predicted from TCR beta sequences. Later analysis demonstrated an association between a missense DCLRE1C variant and TCR beta V- and J-gene trimming.

The sample taken for sequencing was PBMCs. J is TRBJ1-6 and V is TRBV13, with TRBD1 identical over 9 bases. This receptor was obtained from a girl aged 10-17 years in good health and CMV-seronegative. CDR3 nucleotides: TGTGCCAGCAGCTCGACCGGGACAGGGAATTCACCCCTCCACTTT. It yields the protein CASSSTGTGNSPLHF.